One and the same sample provided the 31 T cell receptor beta chains below, sequenced in a study of T cells in narcolepsy. No antigen has been assigned to these receptors. The protocol was immunoSEQ multiplex PCR, while the TCRdb copy is restricted to in-frame clones and leaves out a portion. The sample has roughly 130 clones; 37% are singletons. Sample: cultured CD8+ T cells from cerebrospinal fluid. The source is a human donor with narcolepsy.

By sample fraction, this clone is large. The V and J genes are TRBV21-1 and TRBJ1-1; the table's D call of TRBD1 was not tested on the DNA. TRBV21-1 is termed a pseudogene. CDR3 length equals 20 residues. Here the CDR3 reads CASSKAFPRGPPNMNTEAFF. DNA for the CDR3: TGTGCCAGCAGCAAAGCTTTCCCCAGGGGGCCTCCTAATATGAACACTGAAGCTTTCTTT.

This clone occurred a few times. A far larger clone is one base from this, pointing to a likely read error. The rearrangement joins TRBV4-3 to TRBJ2-3; D is undetermined. Germline CDR1 and CDR2: LGHNA and YSLEER. The CDR3 length is 16 residues. Here the CDR3 reads CASSQDRGPESDTQFF. DNA for the CDR3: TGCGCCAGCAGCCAAGATAGAGGCCCTGAGAGTGATACGCAGTTTTTT.

The chain recombines TRBV21-1 with TRBJ2-4; the D call in the table, TRBD2, was not verified against the DNA. TRBV21-1 represents a pseudogene. There are 17 residues in the CDR3. DNA of the CDR3: TGTGCCAGCAGGTGGAGAGTAGCTACGCAAAGAAAAAACATTCAGTACTTC. It codes for CASRWRVATQRKNIQYF.

This clone showed up just a few times. The rearrangement joins TRBV6-4 to TRBJ2-7, with no clear D. Germline V gene lookup returns CDR1 MRHNA and CDR2 SNTAGT. The CDR3 covers 13 residues. The V gene lost 10 bases and the J gene lost 2 bases, with 15 bases spanning the gap. The CDR3 DNA follows: TGTGCCATCATAGACCGTGTCACCTACGAGCAGTACTTC. Protein product: CAIIDRVTYEQYF.

The CDR3 region is CASSLAGTNEKLFF. CDR3 bases: TGTGCCAGCAGTTTGGCCGGGACTAATGAAAAACTGTTTTTT. This rearrangement joins TRBV28 to TRBJ1-4; D unclear. CDR3 length: 14 residues. Germline CDR1 reads MDHEN; CDR2 reads SYDVKM. V was clipped by 3 bases and J by 2 bases, with 7 bases between them.

Relative to its sample, this clone is medium-sized (0.01 to 0.1%). CDR3 nucleotide sequence: TGTGCCAGCAGTTTAGCGGGGGGGATCGAGATACAGCAGTATTTT. It encodes CASSLAGGIEIQQYF. V is TRBV28 and J is TRBJ2-3, with TRBD2 identical over 9 bases. The V gene end was trimmed by 2 bases and the J gene end by 11 bases; junction bases not matched to a gene: 11. Germline CDR1 and CDR2: MDHEN and SYDVKM. The CDR3 spans 15 residues.

With respect to this clone: At one end, the junction sequence differs from germline, possibly due to a read error. The CDR3 region is CASSQDRGPESDTQYF. The CDR3 DNA reads TGCGCCAGCAGCCAAGATAGAGGCCCTGAGAGTGATACGCAGTATTTT. J is TRBJ2-3 and V is TRBV5-8; D gene ambiguous. Germline V gene sequence: CDR1 SGHTS, CDR2 YDEGEE. The CDR3 has 16 amino acids.

About this clone: Given a far larger clone just one base away, this is likely a sequencing read error. This CDR3 is CASSQVLGTGVVYEQYF. The CDR3 bases are TGCGCCAGCAGCCAAGTTCTGGGGACAGGGGTAGTCTACGAGCAGTACTTC. This sequence joins TRBV4-3 and TRBJ2-7; 10 nucleotides agree with TRBD1. Trimming removed 1 base from V and 3 bases from J; junction bases left unmatched: 9. In germline, CDR1 is LGHNA, CDR2 YSLEER. This CDR3 is 17 amino acids long.

This clone was detected a few times. A far larger clone is just one base off, so this is likely a read error. The chain joins TRBV28 to TRBJ1-5; D not resolved. Germline V gene sequence: CDR1 MDHEN, CDR2 SYDVKM. V lost 5 bases, J lost 4 bases, and 12 bases lay in between. This CDR3 contains 14 residues. The chain's CDR3 is CASSLLTWNQPQHF. The DNA for the CDR3 is TGTGCCAGCAGTCTACTGACTTGGAATCAGCCCCAGCATTTT.

The chain carries TRBV10-2 and TRBJ1-2; TRBD1 might be the D (5 bases). The germline CDR1 and CDR2 sequences are WSHSY and SAAADI. V was cut by 10 bases and J by 5 bases, with 17 bases left in between. This CDR3 spans 13 amino acids. CDR3 sequence: CATVGGAWYGYTF. CDR3 DNA: TGCGCCACCGTCGGGGGTGCCTGGTATGGCTACACCTTC.

By its share, this clone is hyperexpanded. V and J are TRBV4-3 and TRBJ2-3; no firm D call. The ends were cut back, 0 bases at V and 6 bases at J, with 16 bases in the middle. Germline CDR1 and CDR2: LGHNA and YSLEER. This CDR3 has 16 amino acids. CDR3 DNA: TGCGCCAGCAGCCAAGATAGAGGCCCTGAGAGTGATACGCAGTATTTT. Its translation: CASSQDRGPESDTQYF.

This chain links TRBV11-1 with TRBJ1-1; perhaps TRBD1 as D (5 bases). The CDR3 runs to 14 residues. Trimming shortened V by 3 bases and J by 1 base, and 9 bases separated the two germline ends. Germline V gives CDR1 SGHAT, CDR2 FQDESV (reference sequence). The CDR3 DNA sequence: TGTGCCAGCAGCTTGACAGAGTGGAACACTGAAGCTTTCTTT. Its protein product is CASSLTEWNTEAFF.

This clone was detected only a few times. This chain joins TRBV4-3 and TRBJ1-5, with a possible D match to TRBD1 (6 bases). The CDR3 totals 13 residues. Germline V gene lookup returns CDR1 LGHNA and CDR2 YSLEER. V was shortened by 0 bases and J by 12 bases, with 12 bases between the two germline ends. The CDR3 loop is CASSQDQGLFQHF. The DNA of the CDR3 is TGCGCCAGCAGCCAAGATCAGGGGCTGTTCCAGCATTTT.

The chain uses TRBV2 and TRBJ2-2; 11 nucleotides agree with TRBD2. With V trimmed by 6 bases and J by 4 bases, 10 bases remained unmatched. Germline V gives CDR1 SNHLY, CDR2 FYNNEI. The CDR3 is 17 residues long. The CDR3 spells CASSPDLAGGGTGELFF. The CDR3 coding sequence is TGTGCCAGCAGCCCTGACCTAGCGGGGGGCGGCACCGGGGAGCTGTTTTTT. The variable domain in full, with the rest retrieved from reference TRBV2 and TRBJ2-2, is EPEVTQTPSHQVTQMGQEVILRCVPISNHLYFYWYRQILGQKVEFLVSFYNNEISEKSEIFDDQFSVERPDGSNFTLKIRSTKLEDSAMYFCASSPDLAGGGTGELFFGEGSRLTVL.

Points on this clone: The junction differs from germline at one of its ends, possibly a read error. The CDR3 DNA reads TGCGCCAGCAGCCAAGATCTGGGGACAGGGGTAGTCTACGAGCAGTACTTC. The encoded protein is CASSQDLGTGVVYEQYF. V usage is TRBV7-8 and J usage is TRBJ2-7, with 10 bases identical to TRBD1. CDR1 and CDR2 from the germline V gene are SGHVS and FQNEAQ. The CDR3 is made up of 17 amino acids.

The CDR3 coding sequence is TGTGCCAGCAGTGAAGCGCTTCCGGGGACAGGGGGCGAAAAACTGTTTTTT. Protein sequence: CASSEALPGTGGEKLFF. The chain recombines TRBV2 with TRBJ1-4; TRBD1 matches 12 bases. The CDR3 contains 17 residues. Trimming removed 0 bases from V and 8 bases from J; junction bases left unmatched: 7. Germline V gene sequence: CDR1 SNHLY, CDR2 FYNNEI.

For this clone: The germline gene is not matched at one end of the junction; a read error may be the cause. The chain joins TRBV5-3 to TRBJ1-1, with a weak D call TRBD1 (5 bases). TRBV5-3 is noted as an ORF with a role that remains uncertain. There are 14 residues in the CDR3. The CDR3 reads CASSLTEWNTEAFF. CDR3 sequence (DNA): TGTGCCAGCAGCTTGACAGAGTGGAACACTGAAGCTTTCTTT.

This clone showed up just a few times. The chain carries TRBV7-3 and TRBJ2-7; D assignment may be TRBD1 or TRBD2 (5 bases each). Germline assignment: CDR1 SGHTA and CDR2 FQGTGA. The CDR3 covers 13 residues. V was pared by 2 bases and J by 6 bases, with 11 bases between. The CDR3, as DNA: TGTGCCAGCAGCTTAGGGTTGAGGGGCGAGCAGTACTTC. It specifies CASSLGLRGEQYF.

This clone has only a few counts. This chain uses TRBV7-2 with TRBJ2-3, with D possibly called TRBD1 or TRBD2 (5 bases each). The CDR3 length is 13 residues. Trimming cost V 6 bases and J 3 bases, with 10 bases left between them. Per the germline V gene, CDR1 is SGHTA and CDR2 is FQGNSA. The CDR3 reads CASRGVGTDTQYF. CDR3 bases: TGTGCCAGCAGGGGGGTGGGGACAGATACGCAGTATTTT. Full variable domain (rest looked up from reference TRBV7-2 and TRBJ2-3): GAGVSQSPSNKVTEKGKDVELRCDPISGHTALYWYRQSLGQGLEFLIYFQGNSAPDKSGLPSDRFSAERTGGSVSTLTIQRTQQEDSAVYLCASRGVGTDTQYFGPGTRLTVL.

The rearrangement joins TRBV15 to TRBJ2-1; D is possibly TRBD2 (5 bases). Germline V gene data show CDR1 as LNHNV and CDR2 as YYDKDF (reference sequence). CDR3 length: 15 residues. Trimming left V 4 bases short and J 8 bases short, with 18 bases between. The CDR3 here is CATSTRTLGKDEQFF. The CDR3, as DNA: TGTGCCACCAGCACACGCACACTAGGGAAGGATGAGCAGTTCTTC.

Only a few counts were recorded for this clone. The rearrangement links TRBV7-3 to TRBJ2-5; D possibly corresponds to TRBD2 (7 bases). The CDR3 totals 16 residues. V dropped 0 bases and J dropped 5 bases, with 16 bases sitting between them. Germline V gene data show CDR1 as SGHTA and CDR2 as FQGTGA. The CDR3 nucleotides read TGTGCCAGCAGCTTAACCCAGACGGGGGGCCCGGAGACCCAGTACTTC. It specifies CASSLTQTGGPETQYF. The full variable domain, rest sourced from reference TRBV7-3 and TRBJ2-5, is GAGVSQTPSNKVTEKGKYVELRCDPISGHTALYWYRQSLGQGPEFLIYFQGTGAADDSGLPNDRFFAVRPEGSVSTLKIQRTERGDSAVYLCASSLTQTGGPETQYFGPGTRLLVL.

The J gene is TRBJ1-1, the V gene TRBV29-1; D remains unclear. The CDR3 length is 11 residues. Trimming took 7 bases from V and 8 from J, leaving 14 bases between them. Germline-derived CDR1 and CDR2 are SQVTM and ANQGSEA. The CDR3 reads CSARVGAEAFF. CDR3 coding DNA: TGCAGCGCTCGGGTCGGCGCAGAAGCTTTCTTT.

The chain recombines TRBV5-4 with TRBJ2-7; no clear D. This CDR3 is 14 amino acids long. The ends were cut back, 4 bases at V and 1 base at J, with 12 bases in the middle. CDR1 SGHNT and CDR2 YYREEE come from the germline V gene (reference sequence). The CDR3 DNA reads as TGTGCCAGCAGCCCCCGGCCTAAGTCCTACGAGCAGTACTTC. This sequence encodes CASSPRPKSYEQYF.

Remarks on this clone: Since a far larger clone is one base different, this is likely a read error. The chain recombines TRBV27 with TRBJ2-3; 9 bases are shared with TRBD2. The CDR3 spans 15 residues. Looked up from germline, CDR1 is MNHEY and CDR2 is SMNVEV (reference sequence). In DNA form, the CDR3 reads TGTGCCAGCAGTTTAGCGGGGGGGATCGAGATACAGCAGTTTTTT. This codes for CASSLAGGIEIQQFF.

The genes are TRBV29-1 and TRBJ1-1; maybe TRBD1 (5 bases). Looked up from germline, CDR1 is SQVTM and CDR2 is ANQGSEA. The ends were cut back, 8 bases at V and 12 bases at J, with 19 bases in the middle. The CDR3 loop spans 11 amino acids. The CDR3 reads CSSRDGPESFF. The CDR3 DNA is TGCAGCTCTCGGGACGGCCCAGAATCTTTCTTT.

The V and J genes are TRBV7-2 and TRBJ2-7; the D gene could be TRBD1 or TRBD2 (5 bases each). The CDR3 spans 13 residues. Between the trimmed V and J ends, which lost 1 base and 6 bases, there was a span of 10 bases. CDR1 SGHTA and CDR2 FQGNSA come from the germline V gene. The CDR3 DNA reads TGTGCCAGCAGCTTAGGGTTGAGGGGCGAGCAGTACTTC. Amino acids: CASSLGLRGEQYF.

This chain joins TRBV7-3 and TRBJ2-6; no firm D call. The V and J ends lost 4 bases and 5 bases respectively, with 24 bases between them. The V gene's germline CDR1 is SGHTA and CDR2 FQGTGA. This CDR3 has 19 residues. CDR3 loop: CASSWFLDALQSRANVLTF. Written as DNA, the CDR3 is TGTGCCAGCAGCTGGTTTTTAGACGCTTTACAAAGTCGGGCCAACGTCCTGACTTTC.

By frequency in the sample, this clone is large. This chain connects TRBV7-8 to TRBJ2-7, with D possibly being TRBD1 or TRBD2 (5 bases each). Germline V lookup: CDR1 SGHVS, CDR2 FQNEAQ. Trimming stripped 1 base from V and 6 bases from J, with 10 bases between. CDR3 length equals 13 residues. The CDR3 coding sequence is TGTGCCAGCAGCTTAGGGTTGAGGGGCGAGCAGTACTTC. Translated: CASSLGLRGEQYF.

This clone was observed a few times. DNA for the CDR3: TGTGCCAGCAGCTTGGCCCCGGGGAATGAGCAGTTCTTC. Translation gives CASSLAPGNEQFF. The chain links TRBV7-3 to TRBJ2-1; the D gene is possibly TRBD2 (5 bases). The CDR3 is 13 amino acids. V was cut by 3 bases and J by 7 bases, with 10 bases left in between. Germline V lookup: CDR1 SGHTA, CDR2 FQGTGA.

This clone was seen only a few times. Germline and junction disagree at one end, which may indicate a read error. This chain links TRBV5-5 with TRBJ2-3, with unresolved D. Germline lookup yields CDR1 SGHKS and CDR2 YYEKEE (reference sequence). This CDR3 region has 16 residues. The CDR3 DNA follows: TGCGCCAGCAGCCAAGATAGAGGCCCTGAGAGTGATACGCAGTATTTT. It yields the protein CASSQDRGPESDTQYF.

In its sample, this clone was seen a few times. The chain carries TRBV5-1 and TRBJ1-2; no clear D. The CDR3 spans 18 residues. In germline, CDR1 is SGHRS, CDR2 YFSETQ. Trimming cost V 4 bases and J 0 bases, with 22 bases left between them. The CDR3 here is CASSPDGLPSFSNYGYTF. As DNA, the CDR3 is TGCGCCAGCAGCCCCGACGGACTCCCCTCCTTTTCTAACTATGGCTACACCTTC.